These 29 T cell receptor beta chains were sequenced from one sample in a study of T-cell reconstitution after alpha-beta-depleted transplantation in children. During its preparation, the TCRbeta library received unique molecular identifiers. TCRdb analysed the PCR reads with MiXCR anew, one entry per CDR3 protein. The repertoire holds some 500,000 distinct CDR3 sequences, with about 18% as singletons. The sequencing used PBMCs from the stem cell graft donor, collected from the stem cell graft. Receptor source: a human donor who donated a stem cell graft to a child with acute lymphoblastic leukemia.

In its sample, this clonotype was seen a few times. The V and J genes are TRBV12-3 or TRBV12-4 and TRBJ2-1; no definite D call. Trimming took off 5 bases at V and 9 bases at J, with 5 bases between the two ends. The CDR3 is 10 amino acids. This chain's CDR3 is CASSLLEQFF. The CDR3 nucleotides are TGTGCCAGCAGTCTCCTTGAGCAGTTCTTC.

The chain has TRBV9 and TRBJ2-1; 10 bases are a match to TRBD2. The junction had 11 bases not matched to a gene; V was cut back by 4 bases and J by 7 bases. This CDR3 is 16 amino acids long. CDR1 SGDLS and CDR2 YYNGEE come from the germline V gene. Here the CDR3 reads CASSSSGRGYKNEQFF. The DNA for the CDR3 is TGTGCCAGCAGCTCAAGCGGGAGGGGGTATAAAAATGAGCAGTTCTTC.

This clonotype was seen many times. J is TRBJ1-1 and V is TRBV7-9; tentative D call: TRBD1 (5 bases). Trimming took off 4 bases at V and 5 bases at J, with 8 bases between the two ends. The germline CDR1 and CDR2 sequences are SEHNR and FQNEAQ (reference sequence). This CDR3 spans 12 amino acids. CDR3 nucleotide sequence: TGTGCCAGCAGCTCCTCAGGGACTGAAGCTTTCTTT. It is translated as CASSSSGTEAFF.

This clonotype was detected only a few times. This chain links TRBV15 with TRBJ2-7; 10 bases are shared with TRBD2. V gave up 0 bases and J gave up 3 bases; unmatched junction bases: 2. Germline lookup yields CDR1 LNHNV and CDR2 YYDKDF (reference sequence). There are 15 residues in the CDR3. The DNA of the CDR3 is TGTGCCACCAGCAGAGAGCGGACTAGCGGCTACGAGCAGTACTTC. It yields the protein CATSRERTSGYEQYF.

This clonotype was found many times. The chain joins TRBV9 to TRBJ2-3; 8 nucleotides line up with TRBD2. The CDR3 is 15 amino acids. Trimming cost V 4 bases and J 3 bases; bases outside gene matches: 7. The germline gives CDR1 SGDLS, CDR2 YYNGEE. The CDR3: CASSPREGGTDTQYF. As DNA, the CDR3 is TGTGCCAGCAGCCCCCGGGAGGGCGGGACAGATACGCAGTATTTT. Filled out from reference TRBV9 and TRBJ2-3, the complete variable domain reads DSGVTQTPKHLITATGQRVTLRCSPRSGDLSVYWYQQSLDQGLQFLIQYYNGEERAKGNILERFSAQQFPDLHSELNLSSLELGDSALYFCASSPREGGTDTQYFGPGTRLTVL.

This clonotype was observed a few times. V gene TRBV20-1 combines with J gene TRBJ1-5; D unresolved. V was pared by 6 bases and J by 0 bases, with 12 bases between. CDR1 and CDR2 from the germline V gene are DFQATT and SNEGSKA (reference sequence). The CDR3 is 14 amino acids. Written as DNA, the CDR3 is TGCAGTGCGCGGCTCGCGGGTAGCAATCAGCCCCAGCATTTT. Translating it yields CSARLAGSNQPQHF.

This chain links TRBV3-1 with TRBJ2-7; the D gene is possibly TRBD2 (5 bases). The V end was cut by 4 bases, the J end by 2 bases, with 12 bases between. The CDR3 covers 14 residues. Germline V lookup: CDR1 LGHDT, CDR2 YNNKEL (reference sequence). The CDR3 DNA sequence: TGTGCCAGCAGCCTGAGGACGGGAACCTACGAGCAGTACTTC. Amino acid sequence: CASSLRTGTYEQYF.

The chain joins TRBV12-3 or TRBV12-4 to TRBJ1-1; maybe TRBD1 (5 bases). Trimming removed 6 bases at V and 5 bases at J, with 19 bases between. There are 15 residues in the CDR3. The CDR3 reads CASSSAMSGITEAFF. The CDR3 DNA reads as TGTGCCAGCAGCTCAGCAATGTCAGGGATAACTGAAGCTTTCTTT.

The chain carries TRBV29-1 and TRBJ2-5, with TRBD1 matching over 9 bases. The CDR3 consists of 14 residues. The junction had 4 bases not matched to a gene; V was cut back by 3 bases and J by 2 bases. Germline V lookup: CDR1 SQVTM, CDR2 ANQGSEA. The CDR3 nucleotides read TGCAGCGTTGACCTCGGACAGGGGCAAGAGACCCAGTACTTC. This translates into CSVDLGQGQETQYF.

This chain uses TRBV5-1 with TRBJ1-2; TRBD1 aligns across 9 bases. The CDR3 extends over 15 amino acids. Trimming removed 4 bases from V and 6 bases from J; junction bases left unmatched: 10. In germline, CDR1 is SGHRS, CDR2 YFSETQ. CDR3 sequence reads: CASSPDRGRRDGYTF. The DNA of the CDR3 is TGCGCCAGCAGCCCGGACAGGGGTAGACGGGATGGCTACACCTTC.

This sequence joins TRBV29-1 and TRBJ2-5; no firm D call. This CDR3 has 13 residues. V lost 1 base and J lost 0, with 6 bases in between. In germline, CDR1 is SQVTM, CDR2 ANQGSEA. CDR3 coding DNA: TGCAGCGTTGAAGGCGAAGACCAAGAGACCCAGTACTTC. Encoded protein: CSVEGEDQETQYF.

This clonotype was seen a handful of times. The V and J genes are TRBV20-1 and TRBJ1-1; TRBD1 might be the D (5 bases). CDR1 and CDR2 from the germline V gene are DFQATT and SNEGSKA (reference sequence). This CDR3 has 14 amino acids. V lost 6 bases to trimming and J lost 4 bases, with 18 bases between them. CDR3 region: CSAEPQGIVTEAFF. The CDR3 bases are TGCAGTGCCGAACCCCAGGGAATCGTCACTGAAGCTTTCTTT.

CDR3 residues: CASSPRQGKITGYTF. The CDR3 DNA follows: TGTGCCAGCAGCCCCCGACAGGGGAAAATCACAGGCTACACCTTC. J is TRBJ1-2 and V is TRBV7-2; 8 bases line up with TRBD1. The CDR3 length is 15 residues. With 5 bases clipped from V and 8 bases from J, the junction kept 13 bases outside the gene matches. CDR1 is SGHTA, CDR2 FQGNSA, per germline. The full variable domain, with the rest looked up from reference TRBV7-2 and TRBJ1-2, is GAGVSQSPSNKVTEKGKDVELRCDPISGHTALYWYRQSLGQGLEFLIYFQGNSAPDKSGLPSDRFSAERTGGSVSTLTIQRTQQEDSAVYLCASSPRQGKITGYTFGSGTRLTVV.

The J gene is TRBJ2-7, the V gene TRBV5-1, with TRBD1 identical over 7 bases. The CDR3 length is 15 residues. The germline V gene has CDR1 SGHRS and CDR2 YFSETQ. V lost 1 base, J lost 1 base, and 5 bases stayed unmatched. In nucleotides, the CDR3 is TGCGCCAGCAGCTTGAGCATGGGACAGTCCTACGAGCAGTACTTC. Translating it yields CASSLSMGQSYEQYF.

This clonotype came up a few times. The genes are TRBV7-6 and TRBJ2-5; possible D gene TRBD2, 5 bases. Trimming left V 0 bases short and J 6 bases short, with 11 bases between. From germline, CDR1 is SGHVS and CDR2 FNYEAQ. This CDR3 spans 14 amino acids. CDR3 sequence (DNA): TGTGCCAGCAGCTTAGCGGGAGTCTGGAAGACCCAGTACTTC. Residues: CASSLAGVWKTQYF.

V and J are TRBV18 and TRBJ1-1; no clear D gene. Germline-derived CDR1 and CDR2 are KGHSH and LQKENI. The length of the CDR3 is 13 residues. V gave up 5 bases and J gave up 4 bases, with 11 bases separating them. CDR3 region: CASSTIRVTEAFF. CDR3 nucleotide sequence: TGTGCCAGCTCAACCATTCGGGTCACTGAAGCTTTCTTT.

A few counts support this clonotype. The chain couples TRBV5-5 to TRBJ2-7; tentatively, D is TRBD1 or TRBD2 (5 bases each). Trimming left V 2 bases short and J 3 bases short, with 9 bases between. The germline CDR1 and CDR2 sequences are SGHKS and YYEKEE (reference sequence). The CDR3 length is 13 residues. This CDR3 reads CASSLEGIYEQYF. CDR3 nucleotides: TGTGCCAGCAGCTTAGAGGGGATCTACGAGCAGTACTTC. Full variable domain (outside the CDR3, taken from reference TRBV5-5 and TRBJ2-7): DAGVTQSPTHLIKTRGQQVTLRCSPISGHKSVSWYQQVLGQGPQFIFQYYEKEERGRGNFPDRFSARQFPNYSSELNVNALLLGDSALYLCASSLEGIYEQYFGPGTRLTVT.

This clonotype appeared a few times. In DNA form, the CDR3 reads TGTGCCAGCAGTTACAGGACAGGGCGCCGACAGCCCCAGCATTTT. Translated: CASSYRTGRRQPQHF. The chain links TRBV12-3 or TRBV12-4 to TRBJ1-5, with 8 bases identical to TRBD1. With 4 bases clipped from V and 7 bases from J, the junction kept 9 bases outside the gene matches. CDR3 length: 15 residues.

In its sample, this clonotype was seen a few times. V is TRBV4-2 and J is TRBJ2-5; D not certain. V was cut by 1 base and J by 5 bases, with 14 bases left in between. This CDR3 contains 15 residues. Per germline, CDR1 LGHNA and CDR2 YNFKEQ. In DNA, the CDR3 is TGTGCCAGCAGCCAAGGTCTCACAGACTCGGAGACCCAGTACTTC. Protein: CASSQGLTDSETQYF.

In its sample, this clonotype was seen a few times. CDR3: CACSQLDLRNTIYF. CDR3 coding DNA: TGTGCTTGCAGCCAACTTGACCTGCGAAACACCATATATTTT. This sequence joins TRBV7-9 and TRBJ1-3, with D uncertain. There are 14 residues in the CDR3. CDR1 and CDR2 from the germline V gene are SEHNR and FQNEAQ (reference sequence).

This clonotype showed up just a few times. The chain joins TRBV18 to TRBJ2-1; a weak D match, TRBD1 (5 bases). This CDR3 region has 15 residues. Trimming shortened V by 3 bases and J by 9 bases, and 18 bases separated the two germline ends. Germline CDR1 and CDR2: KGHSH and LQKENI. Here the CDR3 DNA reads TGTGCCAGCTCACCTCGACAGATCGAGCGCAGTGAGCAGTTCTTC. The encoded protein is CASSPRQIERSEQFF. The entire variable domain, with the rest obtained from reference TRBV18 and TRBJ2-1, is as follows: NAGVMQNPRHLVRRRGQEARLRCSPMKGHSHVYWYRQLPEEGLKFMVYLQKENIIDESGMPKERFSAEFPKEGPSILRIQQVVRGDSAAYFCASSPRQIERSEQFFGPGTRLTVL.

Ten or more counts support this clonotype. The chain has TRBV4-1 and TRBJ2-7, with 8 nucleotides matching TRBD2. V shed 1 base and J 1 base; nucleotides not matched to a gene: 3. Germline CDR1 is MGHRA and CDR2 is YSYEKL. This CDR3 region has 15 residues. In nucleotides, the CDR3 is TGCGCCAGCAGCCAAGTAACTAGCGGATCCTACGAGCAGTACTTC. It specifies CASSQVTSGSYEQYF.

The chain's CDR3 is CASSFGWLLPSNEQFF. The CDR3 DNA reads TGTGCCAGCAGCTTTGGTTGGCTCCTACCCAGCAATGAGCAGTTCTTC. This chain uses TRBV5-4 with TRBJ2-1; D not certain. Germline assignment: CDR1 SGHNT and CDR2 YYREEE (reference sequence). Trimming cost V 2 bases and J 6 bases, with 18 bases left between them. The CDR3 is made up of 16 amino acids. Combining the CDR3 with reference TRBV5-4 and TRBJ2-1 gives the whole variable domain ETGVTQSPTHLIKTRGQQVTLRCSSQSGHNTVSWYQQALGQGPQFIFQYYREEENGRGNFPPRFSGLQFPNYSSELNVNALELDDSALYLCASSFGWLLPSNEQFFGPGTRLTVL.

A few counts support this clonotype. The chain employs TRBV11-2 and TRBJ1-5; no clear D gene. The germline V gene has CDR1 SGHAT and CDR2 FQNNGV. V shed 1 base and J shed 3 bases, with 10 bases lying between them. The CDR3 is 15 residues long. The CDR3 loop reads CASSLGLVVNQPQHF. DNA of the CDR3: TGTGCCAGCAGCTTAGGTTTGGTAGTCAATCAGCCCCAGCATTTT.

Here the CDR3 DNA reads TGCGCCAGCAACCTCGAGACAAGAAACTATGGCTACACCTTC. Translating gives CASNLETRNYGYTF. The V gene is TRBV5-1, the J gene TRBJ1-2; D remains ambiguous. The CDR3 has 14 residues. Trimming shortened V by 6 bases and J by 2 bases, and 14 bases separated the two germline ends. Germline loops: CDR1 SGHRS, CDR2 YFSETQ.

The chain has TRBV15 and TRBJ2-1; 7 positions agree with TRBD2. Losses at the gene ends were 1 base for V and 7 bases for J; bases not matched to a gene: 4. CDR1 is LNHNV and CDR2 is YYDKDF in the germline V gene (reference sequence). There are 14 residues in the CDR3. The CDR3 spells CATSRGGGWNEQFF. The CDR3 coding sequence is TGTGCCACCAGCAGAGGGGGGGGTTGGAATGAGCAGTTCTTC.

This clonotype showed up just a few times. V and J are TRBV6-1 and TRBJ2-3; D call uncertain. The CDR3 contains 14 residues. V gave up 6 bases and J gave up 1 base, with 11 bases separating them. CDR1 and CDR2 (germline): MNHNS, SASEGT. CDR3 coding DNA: TGTGCCAGCAGCAACAGCCCCGGCACAGATACGCAGTATTTT. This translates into CASSNSPGTDTQYF.

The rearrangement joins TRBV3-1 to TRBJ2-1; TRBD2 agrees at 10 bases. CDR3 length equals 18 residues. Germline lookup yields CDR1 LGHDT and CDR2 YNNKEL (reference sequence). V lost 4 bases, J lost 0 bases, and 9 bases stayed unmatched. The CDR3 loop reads CASSLFSSGSHSYNEQFF. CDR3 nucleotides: TGTGCCAGCAGCCTATTCTCTAGCGGGAGCCACTCCTACAATGAGCAGTTCTTC.

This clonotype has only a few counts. The CDR3, as DNA: TGTGCCAGCTCGACGATACTAGCGATTCGTTCAGATACGCAGTATTTT. It translates to CASSTILAIRSDTQYF. This sequence joins TRBV27 and TRBJ2-3; 7 nucleotides match TRBD2. Germline V lookup: CDR1 MNHEY, CDR2 SMNVEV (reference sequence). The V and J ends lost 8 bases and 4 bases, in that order; junction bases with no gene match: 15. CDR3 length equals 16 residues.